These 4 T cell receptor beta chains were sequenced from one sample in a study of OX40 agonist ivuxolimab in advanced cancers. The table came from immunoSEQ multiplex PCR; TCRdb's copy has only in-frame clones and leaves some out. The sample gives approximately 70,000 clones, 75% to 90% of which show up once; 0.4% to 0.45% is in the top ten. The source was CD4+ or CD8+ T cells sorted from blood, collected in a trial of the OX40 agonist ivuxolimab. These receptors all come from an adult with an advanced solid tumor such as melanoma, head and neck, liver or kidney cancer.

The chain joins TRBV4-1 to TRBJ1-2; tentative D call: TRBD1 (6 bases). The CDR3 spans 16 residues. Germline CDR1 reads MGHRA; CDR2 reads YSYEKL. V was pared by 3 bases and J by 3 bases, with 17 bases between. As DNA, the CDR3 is TGCGCCAGCAGCCACGGCCGGGACACGGGGCACTATGGCTACACCTTC. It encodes CASSHGRDTGHYGYTF.

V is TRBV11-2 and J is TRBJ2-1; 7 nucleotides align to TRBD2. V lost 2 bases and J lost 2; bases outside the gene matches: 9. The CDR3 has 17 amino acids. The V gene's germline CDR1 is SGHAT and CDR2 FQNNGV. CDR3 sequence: CASSLRIVGGAYNEQFF. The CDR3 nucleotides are TGTGCCAGCAGCTTACGGATAGTGGGGGGGGCCTACAATGAGCAGTTCTTC.

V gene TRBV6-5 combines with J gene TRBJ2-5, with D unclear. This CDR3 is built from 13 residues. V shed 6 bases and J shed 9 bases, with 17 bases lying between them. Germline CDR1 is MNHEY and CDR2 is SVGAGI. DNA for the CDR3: TGTGCCAGCAGCTACGCGAAGGAAAGGGCCCAGTACTTC. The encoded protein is CASSYAKERAQYF.

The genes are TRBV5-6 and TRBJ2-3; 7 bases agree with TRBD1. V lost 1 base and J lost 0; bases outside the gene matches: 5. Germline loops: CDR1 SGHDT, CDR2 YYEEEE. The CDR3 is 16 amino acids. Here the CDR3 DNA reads TGTGCCAGCAGCTTGCCCGGGACAGCTAGCACAGATACGCAGTATTTT. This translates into CASSLPGTASTDTQYF.